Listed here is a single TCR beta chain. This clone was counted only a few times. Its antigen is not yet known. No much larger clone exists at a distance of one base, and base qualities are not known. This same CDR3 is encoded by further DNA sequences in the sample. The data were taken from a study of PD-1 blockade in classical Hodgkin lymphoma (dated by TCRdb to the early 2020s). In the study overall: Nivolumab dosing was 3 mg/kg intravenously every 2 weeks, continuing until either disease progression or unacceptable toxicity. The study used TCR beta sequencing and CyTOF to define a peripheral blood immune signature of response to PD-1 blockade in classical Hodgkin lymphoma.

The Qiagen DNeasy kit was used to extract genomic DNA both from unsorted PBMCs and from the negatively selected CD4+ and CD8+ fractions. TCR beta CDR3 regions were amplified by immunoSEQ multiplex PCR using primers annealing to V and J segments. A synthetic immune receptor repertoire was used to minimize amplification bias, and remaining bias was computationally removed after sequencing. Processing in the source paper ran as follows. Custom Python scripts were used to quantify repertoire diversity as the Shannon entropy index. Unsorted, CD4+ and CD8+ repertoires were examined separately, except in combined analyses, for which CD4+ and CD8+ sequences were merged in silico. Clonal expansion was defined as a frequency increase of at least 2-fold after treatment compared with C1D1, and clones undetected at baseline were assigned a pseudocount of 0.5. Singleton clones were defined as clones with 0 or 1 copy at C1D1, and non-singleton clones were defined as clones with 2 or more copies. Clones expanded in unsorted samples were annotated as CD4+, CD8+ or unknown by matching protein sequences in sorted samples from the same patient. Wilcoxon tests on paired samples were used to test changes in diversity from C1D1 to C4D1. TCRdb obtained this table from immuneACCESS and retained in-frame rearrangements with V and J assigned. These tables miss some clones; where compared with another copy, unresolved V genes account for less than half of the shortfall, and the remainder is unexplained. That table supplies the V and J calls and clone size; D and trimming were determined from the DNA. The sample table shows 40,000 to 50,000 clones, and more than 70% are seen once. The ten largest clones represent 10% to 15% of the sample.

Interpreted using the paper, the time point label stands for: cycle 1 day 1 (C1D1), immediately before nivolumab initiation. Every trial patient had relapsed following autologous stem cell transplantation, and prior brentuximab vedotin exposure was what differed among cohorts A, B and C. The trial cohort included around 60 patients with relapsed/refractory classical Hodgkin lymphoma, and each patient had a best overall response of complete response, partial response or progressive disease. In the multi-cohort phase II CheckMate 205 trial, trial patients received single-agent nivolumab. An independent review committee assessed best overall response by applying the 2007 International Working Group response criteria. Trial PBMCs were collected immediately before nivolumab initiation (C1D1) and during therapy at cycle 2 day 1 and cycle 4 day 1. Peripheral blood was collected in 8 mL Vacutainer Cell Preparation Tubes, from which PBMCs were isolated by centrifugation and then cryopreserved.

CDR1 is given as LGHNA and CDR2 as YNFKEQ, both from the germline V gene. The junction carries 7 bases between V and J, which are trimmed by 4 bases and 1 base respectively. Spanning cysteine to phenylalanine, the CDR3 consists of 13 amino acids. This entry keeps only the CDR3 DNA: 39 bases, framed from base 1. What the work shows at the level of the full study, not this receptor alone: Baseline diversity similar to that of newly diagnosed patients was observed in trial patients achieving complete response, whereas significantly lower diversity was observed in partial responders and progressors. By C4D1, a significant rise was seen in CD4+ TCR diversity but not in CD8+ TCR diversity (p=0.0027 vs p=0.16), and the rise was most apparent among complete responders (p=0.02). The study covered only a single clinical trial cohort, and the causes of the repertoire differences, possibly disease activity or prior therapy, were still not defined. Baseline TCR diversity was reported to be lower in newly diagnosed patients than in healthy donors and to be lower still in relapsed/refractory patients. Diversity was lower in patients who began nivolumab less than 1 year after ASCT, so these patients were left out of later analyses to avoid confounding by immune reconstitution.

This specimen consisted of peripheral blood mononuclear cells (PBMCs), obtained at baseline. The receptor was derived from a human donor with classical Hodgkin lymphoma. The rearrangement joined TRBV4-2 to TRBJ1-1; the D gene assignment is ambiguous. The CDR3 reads CASSRTGNTEAFF. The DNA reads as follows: TGTGCCAGCAGCCGCACGGGGAACACTGAAGCTTTCTTT.